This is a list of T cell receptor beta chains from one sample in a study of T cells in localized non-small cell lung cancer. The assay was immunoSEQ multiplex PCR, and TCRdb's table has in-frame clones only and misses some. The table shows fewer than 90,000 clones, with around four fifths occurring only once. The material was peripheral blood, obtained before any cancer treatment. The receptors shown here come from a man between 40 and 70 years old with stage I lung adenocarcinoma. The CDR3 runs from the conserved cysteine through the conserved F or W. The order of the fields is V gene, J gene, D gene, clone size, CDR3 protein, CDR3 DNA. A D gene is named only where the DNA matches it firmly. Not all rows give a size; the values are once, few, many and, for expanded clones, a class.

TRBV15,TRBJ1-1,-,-,CATSRDGNTEAFF,TGTGCCACCAGCAGAGACGGGAACACTGAAGCTTTCTTT
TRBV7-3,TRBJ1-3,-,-,CASSQLSGNTIYF,TGTGCCAGCAGCCAGCTCTCTGGAAACACCATATATTTT
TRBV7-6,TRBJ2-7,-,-,CASSANREYEQYF,TGTGCCAGCAGCGCCAACAGGGAGTACGAGCAGTACTTC
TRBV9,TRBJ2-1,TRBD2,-,CASSPRLAGAGNEQFF,TGTGCCAGCAGCCCCCGTTTAGCGGGAGCGGGTAATGAGCAGTTCTTC
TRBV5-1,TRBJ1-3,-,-,CASSLDDRIRRGNTIYF,TGCGCCAGCAGCTTGGACGACAGGATTCGGCGGGGAAACACCATATATTTT
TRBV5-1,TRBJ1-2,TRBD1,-,CASSEQGASGYTF,TGCGCCAGCAGCGAACAGGGGGCTTCGGGCTACACCTTC
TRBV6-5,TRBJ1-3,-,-,CASSYSIPSSGNTIYF,TGTGCCAGCAGTTACTCCATTCCTAGCTCTGGAAACACCATATATTTT
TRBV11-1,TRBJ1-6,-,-,CASSLNQKELTRRLDPLHF,TGTGCCAGCAGCCTAAACCAAAAGGAGCTTACACGGCGCCTCGATCCCCTCCACTTT
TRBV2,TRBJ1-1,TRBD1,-,CASDRGTVTEAFF,TGTGCCAGCGACAGGGGGACGGTCACTGAAGCTTTCTTT
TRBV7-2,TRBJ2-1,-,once,CASSTQRGSYNEQFF,TGTGCCAGCAGTACCCAAAGGGGGTCCTACAATGAGCAGTTCTTC
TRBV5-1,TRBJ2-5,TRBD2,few,CASTDPTNLAGSQETQYF,TGCGCCAGCACCGATCCTACGAATTTAGCGGGATCCCAAGAGACCCAGTACTTC
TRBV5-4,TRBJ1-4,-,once,CASSSNWGEKLFF,TGTGCCAGCAGCTCCAACTGGGGTGAAAAACTGTTTTTT
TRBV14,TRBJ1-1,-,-,CASSQERDTEAFF,TGTGCCAGCAGCCAAGAGCGGGACACTGAAGCTTTCTTT
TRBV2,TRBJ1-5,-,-,CASSDLDSQYNQPQHF,TGTGCCAGCAGTGACTTAGACAGCCAATACAATCAGCCCCAGCATTTT
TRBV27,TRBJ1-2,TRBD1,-,CASRPGQGRGYTF,TGTGCCAGCAGACCCGGACAGGGCCGTGGCTACACCTTC
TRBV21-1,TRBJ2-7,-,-,CASSRLPKKTVDF,TGTGCCAGCAGCCGTCTACCAAAAAAGACCGTGGACTTC
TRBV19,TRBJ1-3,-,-,CASRFKGAAGNTIYF,TGTGCCAGTAGATTCAAAGGGGCCGCTGGAAACACCATATATTTT
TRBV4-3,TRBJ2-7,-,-,CASSQDGQWGEQYF,TGCGCCAGCAGCCAAGACGGACAGTGGGGCGAGCAGTACTTC
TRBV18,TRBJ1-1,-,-,CASSPLTRNTEAFF,TGTGCCAGCTCACCACTAACCAGGAACACTGAAGCTTTCTTT
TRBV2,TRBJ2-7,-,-,CATAPGDSSYEQYF,TGTGCCACCGCGCCCGGGGATTCCTCCTACGAGCAGTACTTC
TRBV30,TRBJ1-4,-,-,CAWGRPGTRNEKLFF,TGTGCCTGGGGGCGTCCCGGGACCCGAAATGAAAAACTGTTTTTT
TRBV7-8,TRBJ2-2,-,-,CASSLWAGTGELFF,TGTGCCAGCAGCCTATGGGCGGGGACCGGGGAGCTGTTTTTT
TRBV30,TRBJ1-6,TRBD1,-,CAWKLGVRGQVDSPLHF,TGTGCCTGGAAATTGGGGGTCAGGGGGCAGGTAGATTCACCCCTCCACTTT
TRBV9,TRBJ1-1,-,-,CASSVGLDTEAFF,TGTGCCAGCAGCGTAGGGTTGGACACTGAAGCTTTCTTT
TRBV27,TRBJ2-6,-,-,CATRSSGANVLTF,TGTGCCACCCGCAGCTCTGGGGCCAACGTCCTGACTTTC
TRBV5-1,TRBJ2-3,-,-,CASSLIPGAFSTDTQYF,TGCGCCAGCAGCTTAATTCCTGGGGCTTTCAGTACAGATACGCAGTATTTT
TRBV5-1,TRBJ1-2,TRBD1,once,CASSSVHRDRQPDYGYTF,TGCGCCAGCAGCTCCGTACACAGGGACAGGCAGCCCGACTATGGCTACACCTTC
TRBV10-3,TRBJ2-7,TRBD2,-,CAIRASGGGPYEQYF,TGTGCCATCAGGGCCTCCGGCGGGGGTCCCTACGAGCAGTACTTC
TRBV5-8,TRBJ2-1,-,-,CATLGGNEQFF,TGTGCCACCTTAGGAGGAAATGAGCAGTTCTTC
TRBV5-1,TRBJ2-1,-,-,CASSLLGTPYNEQFF,TGCGCCAGCAGCTTGTTGGGGACCCCCTACAATGAGCAGTTCTTC
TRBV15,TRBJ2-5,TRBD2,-,CATRRELAGGRGETQYF,TGTGCCACCAGAAGGGAGCTAGCGGGAGGCCGGGGAGAGACCCAGTACTTC
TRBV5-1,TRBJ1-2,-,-,CASSVQGDYGYTF,TGCGCCAGCAGCGTACAGGGAGACTATGGCTACACCTTC
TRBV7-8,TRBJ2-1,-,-,CASSLRPRSGSKYNEQFF,TGTGCCAGCAGCCTAAGGCCCAGGTCAGGTAGTAAATACAATGAGCAGTTCTTC
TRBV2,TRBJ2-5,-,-,CASSYHREQYF,TGTGCCAGCAGTTATCACAGGGAGCAGTACTTC
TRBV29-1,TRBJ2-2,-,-,CSVTRSGANTGELFF,TGCAGCGTTACGCGGTCAGGGGCGAACACCGGGGAGCTGTTTTTT
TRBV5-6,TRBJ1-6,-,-,CASSFRSAGPGSSPLHF,TGTGCCAGCAGCTTTAGGTCGGCAGGGCCAGGGAGTTCACCCCTCCACTTT
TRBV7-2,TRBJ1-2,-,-,CASSLGANYGYTF,TGTGCCAGCAGCTTAGGGGCTAACTATGGCTACACCTTC
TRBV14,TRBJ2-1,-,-,CASSLVISYNEQFF,TGTGCCAGCAGCCTCGTGATCTCCTACAATGAGCAGTTCTTC
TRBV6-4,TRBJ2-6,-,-,CASSDSSGSGANVLTF,TGTGCCAGCAGTGACTCTAGCGGCTCTGGGGCCAACGTCCTGACTTTC
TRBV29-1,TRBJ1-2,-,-,CSVEDGREYGYTF,TGCAGCGTTGAAGATGGCAGGGAATATGGCTACACCTTC
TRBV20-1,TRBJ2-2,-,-,CSAPLAGELFF,TGCAGTGCCCCTCTCGCCGGGGAGCTGTTTTTT
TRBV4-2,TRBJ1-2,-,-,CASSRDRDRETNYYGYTF,TGTGCCAGCAGCCGGGACCGGGACCGTGAAACGAACTACTATGGCTACACCTTC
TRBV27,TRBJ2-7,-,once,CASSHRSGSYEQYF,TGTGCCAGCAGCCACAGGAGTGGGTCCTACGAGCAGTACTTC